A single sample is the source of the 15 T cell receptor beta chains below, sequenced in a study of cytomegalovirus exposure and HLA in healthy donors. Amplification used 60 Vbeta primers and 13 Jbeta primers. TCRdb keeps only in-frame clones here, not all; method: immunoSEQ multiplex PCR. The sample holds some 70,000 clones, over 60% seen once. The sequenced sample was PBMCs. Receptors originate from a woman aged 50 to 60 in good health and CMV-seronegative.

The chain joins TRBV6-5 to TRBJ2-3, with TRBD1 identical over 9 bases. There are 14 residues in the CDR3. CDR1 MNHEY and CDR2 SVGAGI come from the germline V gene. Germline trimming cut 4 bases from V and 6 bases from J; bases unmatched to any gene: 5. In DNA form, the CDR3 reads TGTGCCAGCAGTTCGACAGGGGGAGGGGATACGCAGTATTTT. Residues: CASSSTGGGDTQYF.

V gene TRBV5-1 combines with J gene TRBJ2-3, with TRBD2 as a possible D gene (6 bases). There are 13 residues in the CDR3. V was trimmed by 7 bases and J by 0 bases, leaving 9 bases between them. Germline CDR1 and CDR2: SGHRS and YFSETQ. CDR3 coding DNA: TGCGCCAGCGGGGAGGTTAGCACAGATACGCAGTATTTT. Translated, it gives CASGEVSTDTQYF.

The chain combines TRBV4-2 with TRBJ2-6; D may be TRBD2 (5 bases). V was shortened by 0 bases and J by 0 bases, with 6 bases between the two germline ends. Germline values: CDR1 LGHNA, CDR2 YNFKEQ. This CDR3 spans 16 amino acids. As DNA, the CDR3 is TGTGCCAGCAGCCAAGATGGGAGCTCTGGGGCCAACGTCCTGACTTTC. As protein: CASSQDGSSGANVLTF.

The chain couples TRBV5-1 to TRBJ1-1; tentative D call: TRBD1 (6 bases). The CDR3 runs to 11 residues. Germline V gene sequence: CDR1 SGHRS, CDR2 YFSETQ. Trimming stripped 2 bases from V and 8 bases from J, with 7 bases between. The CDR3 region is CASSFGTEAFF. For the CDR3, the DNA is TGCGCCAGCAGCTTCGGGACAGAAGCTTTCTTT.

The chain has TRBV28 and TRBJ1-5; D unresolved. In germline, CDR1 is MDHEN, CDR2 SYDVKM. The CDR3 is 15 residues long. V lost 2 bases and J lost 2, with 10 bases in between. CDR3 nucleotide sequence: TGTGCCAGCAGTTTAACTGACCGGGGCAATCAGCCCCAGCATTTT. Amino acids: CASSLTDRGNQPQHF.

The V and J genes are TRBV4-1 and TRBJ1-1; D not certain. The V and J ends lost 2 bases and 1 base respectively, with 17 bases between them. There are 17 residues in the CDR3. CDR1 is MGHRA, CDR2 YSYEKL, per germline. CDR3 sequence (DNA): TGCGCCAGCAGCCAAAAAGCGGGTCCATCGAAGAACACTGAAGCTTTCTTT. This sequence encodes CASSQKAGPSKNTEAFF.

The CDR3 bases are TGTGCCAGTAGTATGGTAACAGGTGCTAATGAAAAACTGTTTTTT. Protein: CASSMVTGANEKLFF. The chain uses TRBV19 and TRBJ1-4, with D tentatively TRBD1 (5 bases). Looked up from germline, CDR1 is LNHDA and CDR2 is SQIVND (reference sequence). The CDR3 is 15 amino acids. Trimming removed 3 bases at V and 3 bases at J, with 11 bases between.

The chain combines TRBV6-5 with TRBJ2-3; maybe TRBD2 (6 bases). The germline gives CDR1 MNHEY, CDR2 SVGAGI. The CDR3 has 15 amino acids. V was clipped by 6 bases and J by 2 bases, with 15 bases between them. CDR3 nucleotides: TGTGCCAGCAGCCCCCTTCGGGACTTCACAGATACGCAGTATTTT. As protein: CASSPLRDFTDTQYF.

This clone has just a few counts. The chain recombines TRBV7-9 with TRBJ2-7; 9 bases align to TRBD1. Trimming removed 5 bases from V and 2 bases from J; junction bases left unmatched: 7. This CDR3 spans 15 amino acids. Per germline, CDR1 SEHNR and CDR2 FQNEAQ (reference sequence). Here the CDR3 reads CASSQGQGPTYEQYF. CDR3 nucleotides: TGTGCCAGCAGCCAGGGACAGGGCCCCACCTACGAGCAGTACTTC. Using reference TRBV7-9 and TRBJ2-7 for the parts outside the CDR3, the full variable domain is DTGVSQNPRHKITKRGQNVTFRCDPISEHNRLYWYRQTLGQGPEFLTYFQNEAQLEKSRLLSDRFSAERPKGSFSTLEIQRTEQGDSAMYLCASSQGQGPTYEQYFGPGTRLTVT.

The V and J genes are TRBV9 and TRBJ2-3; no clear D gene. The CDR3 runs 15 residues. Germline assignment: CDR1 SGDLS and CDR2 YYNGEE. Trimming took off 3 bases at V and 3 bases at J, with 14 bases between the two ends. The CDR3 reads CASSADPARTDTQYF. CDR3 bases: TGTGCCAGCAGCGCTGACCCAGCTAGGACAGATACGCAGTATTTT.

V gene TRBV18 combines with J gene TRBJ1-2; TRBD1 matches at 9 bases. The CDR3 is made up of 15 amino acids. Germline CDR1 KGHSH, CDR2 LQKENI. V was pared by 4 bases and J by 0 bases, with 3 bases of the junction left unmatched. CDR3 loop: CASSRGTGSNYGYTF. CDR3 DNA sequence: TGTGCCAGCTCACGAGGGACAGGGTCTAACTATGGCTACACCTTC.

V and J are TRBV2 and TRBJ1-2; D gene unclear. With 3 bases removed from V and 3 bases from J, the gap between germline ends came to 5 bases. There are 12 residues in the CDR3. CDR1 SNHLY and CDR2 FYNNEI come from the germline V gene. CDR3 in amino acids: CASSDSYYGYTF. CDR3 DNA: TGTGCCAGCAGTGATTCTTACTATGGCTACACCTTC.

This chain connects TRBV6-5 to TRBJ2-2; the D gene is possibly TRBD2 (7 bases). The length of the CDR3 is 14 residues. V lost 5 bases to trimming and J lost 4 bases, with 11 bases between them. The V gene's germline CDR1 is MNHEY and CDR2 SVGAGI. The CDR3: CASSGGATTGELFF. The CDR3 nucleotides read TGTGCCAGCAGTGGGGGGGCGACCACCGGGGAGCTGTTTTTT.

The chain combines TRBV5-1 with TRBJ2-5, with 10 positions matching TRBD1. V shed 1 base, J shed 5 bases, and the junction held 8 bases outside the gene matches. Germline lookup yields CDR1 SGHRS and CDR2 YFSETQ. The CDR3 extends over 16 amino acids. CDR3 sequence reads: CASSLLGTGVVETQYF. The CDR3 DNA reads TGCGCCAGCAGCTTGTTGGGGACAGGGGTCGTCGAGACCCAGTACTTC. Complete variable domain (other parts from reference TRBV5-1 and TRBJ2-5): KAGVTQTPRYLIKTRGQQVTLSCSPISGHRSVSWYQQTPGQGLQFLFEYFSETQRNKGNFPGRFSGRQFSNSRSEMNVSTLELGDSALYLCASSLLGTGVVETQYFGPGTRLLVL.

This chain uses TRBV9 with TRBJ1-1; D unresolved. The CDR3 consists of 13 residues. Germline CDR1 and CDR2: SGDLS and YYNGEE. This CDR3 reads CASAGGMNTEAFF. CDR3 sequence (DNA): TGTGCTTCAGCCGGAGGAATGAACACTGAAGCTTTCTTT.